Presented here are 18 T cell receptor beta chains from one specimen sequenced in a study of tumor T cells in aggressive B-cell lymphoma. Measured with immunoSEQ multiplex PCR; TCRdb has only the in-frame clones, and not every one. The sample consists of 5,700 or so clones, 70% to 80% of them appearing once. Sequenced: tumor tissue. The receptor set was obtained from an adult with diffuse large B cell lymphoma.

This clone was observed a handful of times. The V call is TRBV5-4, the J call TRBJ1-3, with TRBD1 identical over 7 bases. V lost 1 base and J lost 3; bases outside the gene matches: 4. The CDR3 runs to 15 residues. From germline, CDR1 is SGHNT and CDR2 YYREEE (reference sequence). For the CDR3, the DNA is TGTGCCAGCAGCTTGCAGGGGGGAGTTGGAAACACCATATATTTT. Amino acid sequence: CASSLQGGVGNTIYF.

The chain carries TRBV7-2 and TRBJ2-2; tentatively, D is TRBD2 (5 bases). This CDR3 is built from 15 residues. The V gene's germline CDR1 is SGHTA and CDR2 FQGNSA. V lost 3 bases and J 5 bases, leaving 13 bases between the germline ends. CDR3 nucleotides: TGTACCAGCAGCTTGGACCGTCGGGATACCGGGGAGCTGTTTTTT. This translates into CTSSLDRRDTGELFF.

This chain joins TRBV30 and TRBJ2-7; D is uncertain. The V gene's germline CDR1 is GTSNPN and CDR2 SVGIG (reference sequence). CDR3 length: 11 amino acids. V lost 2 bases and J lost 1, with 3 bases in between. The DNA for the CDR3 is TGTGCCTGGAGTCCGTCCTACGAGCAGTACTTC. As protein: CAWSPSYEQYF.

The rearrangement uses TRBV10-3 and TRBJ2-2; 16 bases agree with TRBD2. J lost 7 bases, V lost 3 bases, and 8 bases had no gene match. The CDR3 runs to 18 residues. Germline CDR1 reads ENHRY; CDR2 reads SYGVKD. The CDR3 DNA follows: TGTGCCATCAGTGACCCCGGGACTAGCGGGAGGGCGGGCGGGGAGCTGTTTTTT. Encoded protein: CAISDPGTSGRAGGELFF.

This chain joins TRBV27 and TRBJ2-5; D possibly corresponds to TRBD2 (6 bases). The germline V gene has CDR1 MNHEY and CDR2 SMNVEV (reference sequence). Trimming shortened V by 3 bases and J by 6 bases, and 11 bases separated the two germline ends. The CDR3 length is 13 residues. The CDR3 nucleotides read TGTGCCAGCAGTTTCGCGGGATTAAAGACCCAGTACTTC. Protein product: CASSFAGLKTQYF.

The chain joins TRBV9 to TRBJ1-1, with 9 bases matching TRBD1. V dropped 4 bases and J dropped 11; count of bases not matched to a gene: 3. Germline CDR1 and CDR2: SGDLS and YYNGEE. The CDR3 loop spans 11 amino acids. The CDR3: CASSSDRGAFF. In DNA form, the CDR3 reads TGTGCCAGCAGCTCGGACAGGGGTGCTTTCTTT.

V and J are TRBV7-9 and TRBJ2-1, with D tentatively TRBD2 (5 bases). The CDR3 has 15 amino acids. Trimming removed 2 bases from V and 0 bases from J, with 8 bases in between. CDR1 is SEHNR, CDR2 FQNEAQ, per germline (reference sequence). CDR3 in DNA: TGTGCCAGCAGCTTAAGAGGGAGCTCCTACAATGAGCAGTTCTTC. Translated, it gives CASSLRGSSYNEQFF.

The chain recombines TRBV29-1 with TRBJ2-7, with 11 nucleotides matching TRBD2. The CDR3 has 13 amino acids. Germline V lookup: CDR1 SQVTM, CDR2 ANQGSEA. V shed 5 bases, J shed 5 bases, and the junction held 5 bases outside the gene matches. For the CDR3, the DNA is TGCAGCGTTCTACTAGCGGGAGTTAACGAGCAGTACTTC. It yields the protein CSVLLAGVNEQYF.

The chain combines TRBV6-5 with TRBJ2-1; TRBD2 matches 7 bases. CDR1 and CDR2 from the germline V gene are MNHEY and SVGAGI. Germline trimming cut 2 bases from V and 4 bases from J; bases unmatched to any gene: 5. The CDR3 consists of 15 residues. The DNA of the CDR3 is TGTGCCAGCAGTTACAGGGCTAGCGGTTACAATGAGCAGTTCTTC. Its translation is CASSYRASGYNEQFF.

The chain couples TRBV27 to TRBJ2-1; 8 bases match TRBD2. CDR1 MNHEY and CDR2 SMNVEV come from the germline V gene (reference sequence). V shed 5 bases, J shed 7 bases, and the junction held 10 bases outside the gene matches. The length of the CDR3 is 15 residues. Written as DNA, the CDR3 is TGTGCCAGCAGTCCCCTGCGGGAGGCTAGAAATGAGCAGTTCTTC. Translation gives CASSPLREARNEQFF.

The CDR3 nucleotides read TGTGCCAGCAGCGTAGCTAGTAGGGAGACCCAGTACTTC. Translated: CASSVASRETQYF. V is TRBV9 and J is TRBJ2-5, with D hard to call. V was trimmed by 0 bases and J by 5 bases, leaving 8 bases between them. Germline V gene data show CDR1 as SGDLS and CDR2 as YYNGEE. There are 13 residues in the CDR3. Supplemented by reference TRBV9 and TRBJ2-5, the full variable domain reads DSGVTQTPKHLITATGQRVTLRCSPRSGDLSVYWYQQSLDQGLQFLIQYYNGEERAKGNILERFSAQQFPDLHSELNLSSLELGDSALYFCASSVASRETQYFGPGTRLLVL.

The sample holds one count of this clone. CDR3 residues: CASSVAGGGTGELFF. In nucleotides, the CDR3 is TGTGCCAGCAGTGTGGCGGGAGGGGGCACCGGGGAGCTGTTTTTT. The gene calls are TRBV6-5 and TRBJ2-2; 9 nucleotides agree with TRBD2. V was pared by 5 bases and J by 4 bases, with 5 bases of the junction left unmatched. Germline CDR1 and CDR2: MNHEY and SVGAGI. This CDR3 spans 15 amino acids.

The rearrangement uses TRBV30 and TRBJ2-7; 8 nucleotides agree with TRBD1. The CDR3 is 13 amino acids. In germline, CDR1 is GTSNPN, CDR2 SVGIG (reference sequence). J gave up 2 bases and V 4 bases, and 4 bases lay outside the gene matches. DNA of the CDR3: TGTGCCTGGACCCAGGGGGCAACCTACGAGCAGTACTTC. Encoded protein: CAWTQGATYEQYF. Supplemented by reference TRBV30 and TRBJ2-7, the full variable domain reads SQTIHQWPATLVQPVGSPLSLECTVEGTSNPNLYWYRQAAGRGLQLLFYSVGIGQISSEVPQNLSASRPQDRQFILSSKKLLLSDSGFYLCAWTQGATYEQYFGPGTRLTVT.

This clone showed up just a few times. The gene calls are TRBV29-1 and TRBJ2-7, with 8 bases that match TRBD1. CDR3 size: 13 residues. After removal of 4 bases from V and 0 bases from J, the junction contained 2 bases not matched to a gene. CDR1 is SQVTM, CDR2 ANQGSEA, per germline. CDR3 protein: CSVGQGNSYEQYF. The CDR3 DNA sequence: TGCAGCGTTGGACAGGGGAACTCCTACGAGCAGTACTTC.

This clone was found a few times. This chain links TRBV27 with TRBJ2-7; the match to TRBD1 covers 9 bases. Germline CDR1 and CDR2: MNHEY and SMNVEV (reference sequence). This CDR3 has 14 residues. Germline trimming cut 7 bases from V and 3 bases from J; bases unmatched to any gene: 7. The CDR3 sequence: CASKSGTGFYEQYF. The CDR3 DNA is TGTGCCAGCAAATCAGGGACAGGGTTCTACGAGCAGTACTTC.

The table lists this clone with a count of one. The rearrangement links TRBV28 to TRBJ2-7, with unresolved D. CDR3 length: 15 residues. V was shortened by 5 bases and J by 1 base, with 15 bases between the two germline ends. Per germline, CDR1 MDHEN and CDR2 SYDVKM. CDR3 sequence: CASSPPETTSYEQYF. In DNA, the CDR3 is TGTGCCAGCAGTCCACCTGAGACAACATCCTACGAGCAGTACTTC.

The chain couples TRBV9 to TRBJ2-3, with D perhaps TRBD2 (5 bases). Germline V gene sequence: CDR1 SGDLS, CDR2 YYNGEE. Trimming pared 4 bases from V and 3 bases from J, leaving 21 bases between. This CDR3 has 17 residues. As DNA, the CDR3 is TGTGCCAGCAGCTTACACTCCGGGAACCCAACGACAGATACGCAGTATTTT. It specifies CASSLHSGNPTTDTQYF.

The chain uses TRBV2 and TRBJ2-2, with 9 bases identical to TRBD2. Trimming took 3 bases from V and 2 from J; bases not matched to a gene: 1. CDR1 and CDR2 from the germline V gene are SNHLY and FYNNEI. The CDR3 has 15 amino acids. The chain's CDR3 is CASSETSGNTGELFF. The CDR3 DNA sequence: TGTGCCAGCAGTGAGACTAGCGGTAACACCGGGGAGCTGTTTTTT.